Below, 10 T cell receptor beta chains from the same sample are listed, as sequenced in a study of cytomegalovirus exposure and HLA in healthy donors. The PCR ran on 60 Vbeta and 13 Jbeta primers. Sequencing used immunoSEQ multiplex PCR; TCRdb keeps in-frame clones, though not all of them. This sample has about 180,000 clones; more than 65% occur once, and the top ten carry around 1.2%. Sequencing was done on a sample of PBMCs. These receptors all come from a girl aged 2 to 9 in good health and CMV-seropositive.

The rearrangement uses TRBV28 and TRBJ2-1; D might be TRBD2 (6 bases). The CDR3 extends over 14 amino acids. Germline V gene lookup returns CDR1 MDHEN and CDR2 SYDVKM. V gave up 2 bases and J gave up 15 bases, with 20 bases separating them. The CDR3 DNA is TGTGCCAGCAGTTTAACAGGCGGGGAGAGACGGGGGTTCTTC. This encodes CASSLTGGERRGFF.

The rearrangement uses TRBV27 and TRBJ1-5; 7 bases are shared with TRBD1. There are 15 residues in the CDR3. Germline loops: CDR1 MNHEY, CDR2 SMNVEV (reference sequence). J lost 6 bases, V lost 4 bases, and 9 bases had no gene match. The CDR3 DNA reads TGTGCCAGCAGTTCCCGGACAGGCATGGCTCAGCCCCAGCATTTT. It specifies CASSSRTGMAQPQHF.

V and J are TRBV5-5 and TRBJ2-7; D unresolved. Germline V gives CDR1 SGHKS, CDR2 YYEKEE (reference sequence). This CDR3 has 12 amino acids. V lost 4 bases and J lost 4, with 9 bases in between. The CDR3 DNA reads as TGTGCCAGCAGCCCGCACGGTTACGAGCAGTACTTC. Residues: CASSPHGYEQYF.

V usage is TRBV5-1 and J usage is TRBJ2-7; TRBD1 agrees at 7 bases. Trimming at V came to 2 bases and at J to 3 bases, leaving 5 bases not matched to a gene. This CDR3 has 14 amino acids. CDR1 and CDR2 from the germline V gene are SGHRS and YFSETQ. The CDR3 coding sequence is TGCGCCAGCAGCTTTCCGGGACAGAACTACGAGCAGTACTTC. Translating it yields CASSFPGQNYEQYF.

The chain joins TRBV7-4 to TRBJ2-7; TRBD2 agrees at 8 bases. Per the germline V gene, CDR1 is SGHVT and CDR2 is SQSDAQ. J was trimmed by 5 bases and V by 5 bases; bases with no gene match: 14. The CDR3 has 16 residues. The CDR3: CASSTSTVTSVDEQYF. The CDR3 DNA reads TGTGCCAGCAGCACCTCGACAGTGACTAGCGTCGACGAGCAGTACTTC.

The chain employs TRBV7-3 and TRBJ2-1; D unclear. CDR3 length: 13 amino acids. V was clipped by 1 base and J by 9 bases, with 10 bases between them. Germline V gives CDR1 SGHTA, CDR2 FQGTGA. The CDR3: CASSLNFRSEQFF. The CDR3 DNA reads TGTGCCAGCAGCTTAAATTTTAGGAGTGAGCAGTTCTTC.

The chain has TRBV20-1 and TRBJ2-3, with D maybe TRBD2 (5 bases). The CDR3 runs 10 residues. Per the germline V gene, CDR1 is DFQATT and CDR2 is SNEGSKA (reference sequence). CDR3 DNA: TGCAGCGGAGGAAGTAATACGCAGTATTTT. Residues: CSGGSNTQYF.

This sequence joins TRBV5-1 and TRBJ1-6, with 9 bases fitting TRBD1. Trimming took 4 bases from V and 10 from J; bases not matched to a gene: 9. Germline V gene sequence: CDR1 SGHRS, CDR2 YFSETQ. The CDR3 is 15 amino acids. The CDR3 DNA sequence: TGCGCCAGCAGCACCGGGACAGGGTCGGGATCACCCCTCCACTTT. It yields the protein CASSTGTGSGSPLHF.

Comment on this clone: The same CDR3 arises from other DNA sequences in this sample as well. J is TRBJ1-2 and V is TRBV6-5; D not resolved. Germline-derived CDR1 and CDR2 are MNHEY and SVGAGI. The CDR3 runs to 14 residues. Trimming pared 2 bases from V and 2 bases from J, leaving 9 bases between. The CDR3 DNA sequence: TGTGCCAGCAGTTACCTTGGAGGGAACTATGGCTACACCTTC. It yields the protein CASSYLGGNYGYTF.

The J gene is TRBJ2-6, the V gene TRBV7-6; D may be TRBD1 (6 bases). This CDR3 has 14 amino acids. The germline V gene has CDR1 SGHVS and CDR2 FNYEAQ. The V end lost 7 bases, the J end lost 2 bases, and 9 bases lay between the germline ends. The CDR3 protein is CASTQGTGANVLTF. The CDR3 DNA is TGTGCCAGCACCCAGGGGACTGGGGCCAACGTCCTGACTTTC.